The next 26 T cell receptor beta chains were all read from a single sample in a study of cytomegalovirus exposure and HLA in healthy donors. It was with 60 Vbeta and 13 Jbeta primers that the PCR ran. The method was immunoSEQ multiplex PCR; TCRdb's version includes in-frame clones alone and lacks a portion of them. Of approximately 100,000 clones listed, about 83% were seen once; the top ten hold roughly 5%. Material: PBMCs. These receptors were obtained from a female donor in good health and CMV-seropositive.

The J gene is TRBJ1-4, the V gene TRBV4-1; 7 bases are a match to TRBD1. The CDR3 covers 17 residues. CDR1 is MGHRA, CDR2 YSYEKL, per germline. V lost 1 base and J lost 4; bases outside the gene matches: 9. In DNA form, the CDR3 reads TGCGCCAGCAGCCAAGGCACGTCGGGACAGTATAATGAAAAACTGTTTTTT. It codes for CASSQGTSGQYNEKLFF.

The chain combines TRBV7-9 with TRBJ1-4; a weak D match, TRBD1 (5 bases). The germline gives CDR1 SEHNR, CDR2 FQNEAQ (reference sequence). Trimming left V 4 bases short and J 7 bases short, with 13 bases between. The CDR3 has 14 residues. The CDR3 reads CASSSGGAGEKLFF. The CDR3 DNA sequence: TGTGCCAGCAGCTCTGGAGGGGCTGGTGAAAAACTGTTTTTT.

This clone was seen only once. J is TRBJ2-5 and V is TRBV4-3; D gene ambiguous. The DNA matches TRBJ2-7 better at its end, which makes the J call doubtful. The CDR3 loop spans 14 amino acids. Germline-derived CDR1 and CDR2 are LGHNA and YSLEER. The CDR3 nucleotides read TGCGCCAGCAGCCAAGATCCGGAGTCCTACGAGCAGTACTTC. Protein: CASSQDPESYEQYF.

V gene TRBV15 combines with J gene TRBJ1-5, with D possibly being TRBD1 (6 bases). Trimming removed 1 base from V and 2 bases from J, with 15 bases in between. The CDR3 is made up of 17 amino acids. The germline V gene encodes CDR1 LNHNV and CDR2 YYDKDF (reference sequence). This chain's CDR3 is CATSRAQGVVGNQPQHF. CDR3 DNA: TGTGCCACCAGCAGAGCACAGGGAGTAGTGGGCAATCAGCCCCAGCATTTT.

The genes are TRBV6-1 and TRBJ2-2; 7 nucleotides match TRBD1. This CDR3 is built from 15 residues. Germline V CDR1 and CDR2: MNHNS, SASEGT. V dropped 6 bases and J dropped 2; count of bases not matched to a gene: 6. The CDR3 is CASRPGTVNTGELFF. CDR3 nucleotide sequence: TGTGCCAGCAGACCCGGGACAGTCAACACCGGGGAGCTGTTTTTT.

This clone was seen a handful of times. The chain combines TRBV5-1 with TRBJ2-7; 8 bases are a match to TRBD1. The CDR3 has 17 amino acids. Germline V lookup: CDR1 SGHRS, CDR2 YFSETQ. J gave up 5 bases and V 4 bases, and 17 bases lay outside the gene matches. The DNA of the CDR3 is TGCGCCAGCAGCGCGAGGTCAGGGGGCCTAATGAGCCACGAGCAGTACTTC. Residues: CASSARSGGLMSHEQYF.

The chain has TRBV29-1 and TRBJ2-2; possibly TRBD2 for D (5 bases). Germline-derived CDR1 and CDR2 are SQVTM and ANQGSEA. The CDR3 loop spans 17 amino acids. Deletions cut 6 bases from V and 1 base from J, with 21 bases between. The CDR3 region is CSVQSREGTLNTGELFF. As DNA, the CDR3 is TGCAGCGTCCAGAGTCGGGAAGGAACCTTGAACACCGGGGAGCTGTTTTTT.

This chain connects TRBV5-5 to TRBJ1-4, with D perhaps matching TRBD1 (6 bases). The CDR3 extends over 15 amino acids. The germline V gene encodes CDR1 SGHKS and CDR2 YYEKEE (reference sequence). The germline V and J ends were trimmed by 0 bases and 0 bases, with 6 bases remaining between them. In DNA form, the CDR3 reads TGTGCCAGCAGCTTGGGGACAGCAACTAATGAAAAACTGTTTTTT. This codes for CASSLGTATNEKLFF.

This clone has a handful of counts. This rearrangement joins TRBV30 to TRBJ1-2, with TRBD1 identical over 9 bases. CDR3 length equals 15 residues. Germline V lookup: CDR1 GTSNPN, CDR2 SVGIG (reference sequence). V dropped 0 bases and J dropped 6; count of bases not matched to a gene: 8. The CDR3 coding sequence is TGTGCCTGGAGTGTCTTAGGGGGACAGGGCGATGGCTACACCTTC. Protein sequence: CAWSVLGGQGDGYTF.

The chain uses TRBV18 and TRBJ1-4, with 8 positions matching TRBD1. The germline gives CDR1 KGHSH, CDR2 LQKENI. This CDR3 has 16 amino acids. V shed 2 bases and J 7 bases; nucleotides not matched to a gene: 9. The CDR3 spells CASSPTGGGLREKLFF. The CDR3 nucleotides read TGTGCCAGCTCACCAACAGGGGGTGGCTTACGTGAAAAACTGTTTTTT. Filled out from reference TRBV18 and TRBJ1-4, the complete variable domain reads NAGVMQNPRHLVRRRGQEARLRCSPMKGHSHVYWYRQLPEEGLKFMVYLQKENIIDESGMPKERFSAEFPKEGPSILRIQQVVRGDSAAYFCASSPTGGGLREKLFFGSGTQLSVL.

The chain uses TRBV9 and TRBJ2-1; 7 nucleotides match TRBD1. This CDR3 is 16 amino acids long. The junction had 8 bases not matched to a gene; V was cut back by 0 bases and J by 5 bases. The germline CDR1 and CDR2 sequences are SGDLS and YYNGEE. CDR3 DNA: TGTGCCAGCAGCGTAGTGACAGGGTCCGAGAACAATGAGCAGTTCTTC. Residues: CASSVVTGSENNEQFF.

The rearrangement joins TRBV25-1 to TRBJ1-2; no clear D gene. CDR3 size: 14 residues. V gave up 1 base and J gave up 4 bases, with 10 bases separating them. CDR1 is MGHDK and CDR2 is SYGVNS in the germline V gene. This CDR3 reads CASSEWAGSYGYTF. CDR3 bases: TGTGCCAGCAGTGAATGGGCCGGATCCTATGGCTACACCTTC.

The rearrangement uses TRBV6-1 and TRBJ2-2; unclear D gene. Trimming stripped 7 bases from V and 0 bases from J, with 9 bases between. The CDR3 has 14 residues. CDR1 and CDR2 (germline): MNHNS, SASEGT. CDR3 in amino acids: CASTASANTGELFF. CDR3 nucleotides: TGTGCCAGCACGGCGAGCGCGAACACCGGGGAGCTGTTTTTT.

The chain combines TRBV27 with TRBJ2-7; 8 nucleotides match TRBD1. The CDR3 consists of 14 residues. V trimming: 6 bases; J trimming: 0 bases; junction bases outside the gene matches: 4. Per the germline V gene, CDR1 is MNHEY and CDR2 is SMNVEV (reference sequence). The CDR3 DNA is TGTGCCAGCAGAAGACAGGGGTTCTCCTACGAGCAGTACTTC. This sequence encodes CASRRQGFSYEQYF.

The chain couples TRBV30 to TRBJ1-3; D remains ambiguous. The V end was cut by 4 bases, the J end by 0 bases, with 10 bases between. CDR3 length equals 14 residues. Germline CDR1 and CDR2: GTSNPN and SVGIG (reference sequence). The DNA for the CDR3 is TGTGCCTGGAAGACCACTAACTCTGGAAACACCATATATTTT. It yields the protein CAWKTTNSGNTIYF.

The DNA of the CDR3 is TGTGCCAGCAGTTTTCCCCTCACGGGCAGGGTCAACACTGAAGCTTTCTTT. It translates to CASSFPLTGRVNTEAFF. The chain links TRBV28 to TRBJ1-1; a possible D gene is TRBD1 (5 bases). The germline gives CDR1 MDHEN, CDR2 SYDVKM. Trimming shortened V by 3 bases and J by 2 bases, and 19 bases separated the two germline ends. The CDR3 covers 17 residues. The variable domain in full, completed from reference TRBV28 and TRBJ1-1, reads DVKVTQSSRYLVKRTGEKVFLECVQDMDHENMFWYRQDPGLGLRLIYFSYDVKMKEKGDIPEGYSVSREKKERFSLILESASTNQTSMYLCASSFPLTGRVNTEAFFGQGTRLTVV.

This clone was found a few times. V is TRBV5-1 and J is TRBJ2-7, with 7 bases fitting TRBD1. The V gene end was trimmed by 4 bases and the J gene end by 0 bases; junction bases not matched to a gene: 7. This CDR3 contains 15 residues. CDR1 is SGHRS, CDR2 YFSETQ, per germline. As DNA, the CDR3 is TGCGCCAGCAGCCCGCGACAGGGTGCCTCCTACGAGCAGTACTTC. Translated: CASSPRQGASYEQYF.

V and J are TRBV2 and TRBJ1-2; TRBD1 is a possible D gene (6 bases). The V gene lost 8 bases and the J gene lost 6 bases, with 13 bases spanning the gap. This CDR3 has 12 amino acids. Germline CDR1 reads SNHLY; CDR2 reads FYNNEI. As DNA, the CDR3 is TGTGCCAGCGGAATTACAGGGAATGGCTACACCTTC. This codes for CASGITGNGYTF.

The genes are TRBV2 and TRBJ1-5, with 7 bases fitting TRBD1. The germline V gene has CDR1 SNHLY and CDR2 FYNNEI. CDR3 length equals 16 residues. V lost 7 bases and J lost 0; bases outside the gene matches: 9. The chain's CDR3 is CASNDRTGYSNQPQHF. The CDR3 bases are TGTGCCAGCAATGATCGGACAGGTTATAGCAATCAGCCCCAGCATTTT. Supplemented by reference TRBV2 and TRBJ1-5, the full variable domain reads EPEVTQTPSHQVTQMGQEVILRCVPISNHLYFYWYRQILGQKVEFLVSFYNNEISEKSEIFDDQFSVERPDGSNFTLKIRSTKLEDSAMYFCASNDRTGYSNQPQHFGDGTRLSIL.

The chain uses TRBV15 and TRBJ1-5; 7 bases line up with TRBD1. This CDR3 is built from 15 residues. J gave up 4 bases and V 8 bases, and 11 bases lay outside the gene matches. CDR1 and CDR2 from the germline V gene are LNHNV and YYDKDF (reference sequence). The CDR3: CATATGEESNQPQHF. The CDR3 region has the DNA TGTGCCACCGCTACAGGGGAGGAGTCGAATCAGCCCCAGCATTTT.

The chain recombines TRBV4-2 with TRBJ1-5; D gene uncertain. V lost 0 bases to trimming and J lost 6 bases, with 15 bases between them. This CDR3 region has 16 residues. Germline V gene lookup returns CDR1 LGHNA and CDR2 YNFKEQ. CDR3 nucleotides: TGTGCCAGCAGCCAAGACAACACACGAGGGCCTCAGCCCCAGCATTTT. Its translation: CASSQDNTRGPQPQHF.

V gene TRBV9 combines with J gene TRBJ2-1; a possible D gene is TRBD2 (6 bases). The V gene lost 1 base and the J gene lost 0 bases, with 11 bases spanning the gap. The CDR3 length is 16 residues. CDR1 SGDLS and CDR2 YYNGEE come from the germline V gene. The CDR3, as DNA: TGTGCCAGCAGCGTACTGGCGGGGAGCTCCTACAATGAGCAGTTCTTC. Protein product: CASSVLAGSSYNEQFF.

This sequence joins TRBV5-1 and TRBJ2-2, with 10 bases aligning to TRBD1. The CDR3 length is 15 residues. The V and J ends lost 4 bases and 4 bases, in that order; junction bases with no gene match: 4. Germline V CDR1 and CDR2: SGHRS, YFSETQ. For the CDR3, the DNA is TGCGCCAGCAGCACCGGACAGGGGGGCACCGGGGAGCTGTTTTTT. Its translation is CASSTGQGGTGELFF.

The V and J genes are TRBV30 and TRBJ2-2; D is uncertain. Germline-derived CDR1 and CDR2 are GTSNPN and SVGIG (reference sequence). This CDR3 is 15 amino acids long. The V gene lost 0 bases and the J gene lost 1 base, with 9 bases spanning the gap. The CDR3 protein is CAWSVLTVNTGELFF. In DNA, the CDR3 is TGTGCCTGGAGTGTATTAACAGTGAACACCGGGGAGCTGTTTTTT. The variable domain in full, with the rest retrieved from reference TRBV30 and TRBJ2-2, is SQTIHQWPATLVQPVGSPLSLECTVEGTSNPNLYWYRQAAGRGLQLLFYSVGIGQISSEVPQNLSASRPQDRQFILSSKKLLLSDSGFYLCAWSVLTVNTGELFFGEGSRLTVL.

This rearrangement joins TRBV6-6 to TRBJ1-2, with 7 bases aligning to TRBD1. Germline V gene data show CDR1 as MNHNY and CDR2 as SVGAGI (reference sequence). The ends lost 5 bases at V and 0 bases at J; junction bases unmatched: 6. The CDR3 consists of 15 residues. The CDR3 here is CASSQDRLANYGYTF. As DNA, the CDR3 is TGTGCCAGCAGTCAGGACAGGCTCGCTAACTATGGCTACACCTTC.

The rearrangement uses TRBV9 and TRBJ1-1; D is unresolved. Germline V gives CDR1 SGDLS, CDR2 YYNGEE. The V end lost 0 bases, the J end lost 4 bases, and 10 bases lay between the germline ends. The CDR3 extends over 14 amino acids. CDR3 DNA sequence: TGTGCCAGCAGCGTAGTAAGAGGTGGCACTGAAGCTTTCTTT. It is translated as CASSVVRGGTEAFF.